This TCR beta chain was identified in a study of shared clonotypes between healthy human individuals. Profiling relied on immunoSEQ multiplex PCR, and the TCRdb table lists in-frame clones only, not all of them. The sample includes about 380,000 clones, roughly 96% of them seen just once. The CDR3 loop spans 14 amino acids. Between the trimmed V and J ends, which lost 5 bases and 1 base, there was a span of 8 bases. Germline CDR1 is SGHNT and CDR2 is YENEEA. This sequence originates from a man aged 30 to 39 in good health. The specimen sequenced was memory CD8+ T cells sorted from blood. Noted subset: CD45RO+ cells pooled with CCR7-negative TemRA cells. V gene TRBV11-3 combines with J gene TRBJ2-2; D remains unclear. The CDR3 reads CASSPDMNTGELFF. As DNA, the CDR3 is TGTGCCAGCAGCCCCGACATGAACACCGGGGAGCTGTTTTTT.